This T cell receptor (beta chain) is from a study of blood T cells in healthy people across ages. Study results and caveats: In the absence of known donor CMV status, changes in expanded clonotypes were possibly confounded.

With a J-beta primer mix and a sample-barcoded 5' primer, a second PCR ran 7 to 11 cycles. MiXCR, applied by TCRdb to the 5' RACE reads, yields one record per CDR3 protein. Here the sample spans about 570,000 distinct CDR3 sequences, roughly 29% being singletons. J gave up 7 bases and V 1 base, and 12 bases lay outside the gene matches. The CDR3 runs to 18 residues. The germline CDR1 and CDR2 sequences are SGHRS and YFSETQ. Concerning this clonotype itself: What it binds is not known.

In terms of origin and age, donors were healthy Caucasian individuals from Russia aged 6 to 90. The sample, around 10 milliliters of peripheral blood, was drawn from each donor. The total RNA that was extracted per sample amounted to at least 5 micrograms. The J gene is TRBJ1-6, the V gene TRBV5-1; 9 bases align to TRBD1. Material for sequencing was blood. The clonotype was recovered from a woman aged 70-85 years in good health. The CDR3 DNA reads TGCGCCAGCAGCTTGTGGCCGATTGGGACAGGGAGCAATTCACCCCTCCACTTT. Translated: CASSLWPIGTGSNSPLHF. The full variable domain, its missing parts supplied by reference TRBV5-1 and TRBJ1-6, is KAGVTQTPRYLIKTRGQQVTLSCSPISGHRSVSWYQQTPGQGLQFLFEYFSETQRNKGNFPGRFSGRQFSNSRSEMNVSTLELGDSALYLCASSLWPIGTGSNSPLHFGNGTRLTVT.